Listed below are T cell receptor beta chains from one sample, sequenced in a study of OX40 agonist ivuxolimab in advanced cancers. TCRdb keeps only in-frame clones here, not all; method: immunoSEQ multiplex PCR. The table lists some 80,000 clones, around nine tenths of them singletons. Sequenced here: CD4+ or CD8+ T cells sorted from blood, sampled in a trial of the OX40 agonist ivuxolimab. The receptors come from an adult with an advanced solid tumor such as melanoma, head and neck, liver or kidney cancer. Both conserved end residues are part of each CDR3. The D gene is left open where the match is weak. Expanded clones are given a class, and other clones once, few, many or no size at all.

J gene: TRBJ1-6; V gene: TRBV18; D gene: .; clone size: .; CDR3 protein: CASSPEGNNSPLHF; CDR3 DNA: TGTGCCAGCTCACCTGAAGGGAACAATTCACCCCTCCACTTT
J gene: TRBJ1-1; V gene: TRBV20-1; D gene: .; clone size: few; CDR3 protein: CSARDLEAFF; CDR3 DNA: TGCAGTGCTAGAGATTTGGAAGCTTTCTTT
J gene: TRBJ2-7; V gene: TRBV29-1; D gene: TRBD1; clone size: .; CDR3 protein: CSVVTGTGSPEQYF; CDR3 DNA: TGCAGCGTCGTCACCGGGACAGGGTCCCCCGAGCAGTACTTC
J gene: TRBJ2-1; V gene: TRBV19; D gene: TRBD2; clone size: .; CDR3 protein: CASSSRTSGGRDNEQFF; CDR3 DNA: TGTGCCAGTAGTTCCCGGACTAGCGGGGGTCGGGACAATGAGCAGTTCTTC
J gene: TRBJ2-2; V gene: TRBV30; D gene: .; clone size: .; CDR3 protein: CAWKYRESNTGELFF; CDR3 DNA: TGTGCCTGGAAGTACAGGGAATCGAACACCGGGGAGCTGTTTTTT
J gene: TRBJ1-2; V gene: TRBV29-1; D gene: TRBD1; clone size: .; CDR3 protein: CSVDPGQTGGYTF; CDR3 DNA: TGCAGCGTTGACCCGGGACAGACTGGGGGCTACACCTTC
J gene: TRBJ1-5; V gene: TRBV9; D gene: .; clone size: few; CDR3 protein: CASSPPGAGQPQHF; CDR3 DNA: TGTGCCAGCAGCCCCCCCGGGGCAGGCCAGCCCCAGCATTTT
J gene: TRBJ2-2; V gene: TRBV6-1; D gene: .; clone size: .; CDR3 protein: CASGGQNTGELFF; CDR3 DNA: TGTGCCAGTGGGGGACAGAACACCGGGGAGCTGTTTTTT
J gene: TRBJ2-1; V gene: TRBV28; D gene: .; clone size: .; CDR3 protein: CASSWGSTYNEQFF; CDR3 DNA: TGTGCCAGCAGTTGGGGGTCCACCTACAATGAGCAGTTCTTC
J gene: TRBJ2-3; V gene: TRBV11-3; D gene: TRBD2; clone size: .; CDR3 protein: CASSLLLWGLEGTNTQYF; CDR3 DNA: TGTGCCAGCAGCTTACTTCTCTGGGGACTAGAGGGCACTAATACGCAGTATTTT
J gene: TRBJ1-2; V gene: TRBV30; D gene: .; clone size: .; CDR3 protein: CAWGSHGYTF; CDR3 DNA: TGTGCCTGGGGGAGCCATGGCTACACCTTC
J gene: TRBJ2-7; V gene: TRBV6-6; D gene: .; clone size: once; CDR3 protein: CASSYQDQHSYEQYF; CDR3 DNA: TGTGCCAGCAGTTACCAGGACCAGCATTCCTACGAGCAGTACTTC
J gene: TRBJ1-1; V gene: TRBV27; D gene: TRBD1; clone size: few; CDR3 protein: CASRPDRGNTEAFF; CDR3 DNA: TGTGCCAGCAGACCAGACAGGGGAAACACTGAAGCTTTCTTT
J gene: TRBJ2-7; V gene: TRBV5-6; D gene: .; clone size: .; CDR3 protein: CASSELSEGILSEQYF; CDR3 DNA: TGTGCCAGCAGCGAACTTTCGGAGGGTATCCTAAGCGAGCAGTACTTC
J gene: TRBJ1-3; V gene: TRBV4-1; D gene: .; clone size: .; CDR3 protein: CASSQTDSYSGNTIYF; CDR3 DNA: TGCGCCAGCAGCCAAACGGACAGCTACTCTGGAAACACCATATATTTT
J gene: TRBJ1-1; V gene: TRBV4-1; D gene: .; clone size: few; CDR3 protein: CASSQVGNRMLTEAFF; CDR3 DNA: TGCGCCAGCAGCCAAGTGGGTAACAGGATGTTAACTGAAGCTTTCTTT